These 4 T cell receptor beta chains originate from one sample sequenced in a study of T-cell memory formation after mild COVID-19. Each CDR3 protein gets one entry after TCRdb re-called the 5' RACE reads with MiXCR. The repertoire includes about 250,000 distinct CDR3 sequences, roughly 14% of them detected once, and over 2% sits in the top ten. The sequencing sample was made of PBMCs or a T cell subset sorted from them (not recorded which). All receptors come from an adult woman who had mild COVID-19 (a few samples of this study predate the infection). Cell type and time point are not known.

This clonotype has a handful of counts. This chain uses TRBV7-9 with TRBJ1-2; perhaps TRBD1 as D (6 bases). The CDR3 extends over 14 amino acids. Per germline, CDR1 SEHNR and CDR2 FQNEAQ (reference sequence). V lost 1 base and J lost 8, with 14 bases in between. DNA of the CDR3: TGTGCCAGCAGCTTAGGGGGGCGCATAGCAGGCTACACCTTC. As protein: CASSLGGRIAGYTF.

This rearrangement joins TRBV6-6 to TRBJ2-5; 9 bases match TRBD2. The V and J ends lost 6 bases and 5 bases, in that order; junction bases with no gene match: 10. The CDR3 has 15 residues. Germline V gene sequence: CDR1 MNHNY, CDR2 SVGAGI (reference sequence). CDR3 protein: CASSQSGGIGETQYF. The CDR3 bases are TGTGCCAGCAGCCAAAGCGGGGGGATTGGGGAGACCCAGTACTTC.

The rearrangement links TRBV18 to TRBJ2-1; weak D call: TRBD2 (6 bases). Trimming took 1 base from V and 4 from J, leaving 14 bases between them. Per germline, CDR1 KGHSH and CDR2 LQKENI. The length of the CDR3 is 16 residues. CDR3 protein: CASSPLADPSYNEQFF. The DNA for the CDR3 is TGTGCCAGCTCACCACTAGCGGATCCCTCTTACAATGAGCAGTTCTTC.

This chain uses TRBV20-1 with TRBJ1-5, with a possible D match to TRBD1 (5 bases). Trimming stripped 4 bases from V and 0 bases from J, with 13 bases between. The CDR3 covers 15 residues. Germline CDR1 is DFQATT and CDR2 is SNEGSKA (reference sequence). CDR3 coding DNA: TGCAGTGCTACGCCAGGGAGCTATAGCAATCAGCCCCAGCATTTT. Encoded protein: CSATPGSYSNQPQHF.